The entry below describes one T cell receptor beta chain. Its specificity is not known. A read error is possible here, since a much larger clone lies one base away. The sample comes from a study of blood T cells in healthy people across ages. Study outcomes and limitations: Expanded clonotype changes were possibly confounded by unknown donor CMV status. With naive T cell percentage, TCR beta diversity showed a strong correlation. PBMC samples, being unsorted, prevented any conclusive comparison of naive and antigen-experienced cells.

The CDR3 is 13 residues long. The ends lost 7 bases at V and 11 bases at J; junction bases unmatched: 16. Germline V gene data show CDR1 as SQVTM and CDR2 as ANQGSEA. Through a sample-barcoded 5' primer and a J-beta primer mix, a second PCR was run for roughly 7 to 12 cycles. TCRdb ran MiXCR on the 5' RACE reads and lists one entry per CDR3 protein. The table records approximately 810,000 distinct CDR3 sequences, 25% to 35% of them present only once. The source is a woman at least 80 years old in good health. Input material: blood. This rearrangement joins TRBV29-1 to TRBJ2-5; 7 positions agree with TRBD1. The chain's CDR3 is CSGRYQTGIEQYF. For the CDR3, the DNA is TGCAGCGGACGATACCAGACAGGGATTGAGCAGTACTTC.